This TCR beta chain was found in a study of shared clonotypes between healthy human individuals. Study background: Contributing individuals were a couple of females and a few males aged 18 to 49.

Only in-frame clones appear in the TCRdb table, and some are missing; sequencing was by immunoSEQ multiplex PCR. This repertoire shows about 2.2 million clones, more than 85% found once; its top ten account for 1.5% to 2%. This CDR3 is 13 amino acids long. Looked up from germline, CDR1 is SEHNR and CDR2 is FQNEAQ (reference sequence). Trimming removed 5 bases from V and 5 bases from J, with 12 bases in between. Terminally differentiated effector memory CD45RA+ cells were left out of the naive CD8 fraction, which was CD45RO-negative and positively selected for CCR7. The study enrolled healthy HIV-negative adults without recent acute infections or vaccinations as donors.

This TCR was sampled from a man younger than 35 in good health. Some clones in this sample may be carry-over from other donors' samples. This chain uses TRBV7-9 with TRBJ2-5; D might be TRBD1 (6 bases). Sequences were obtained from naive CD8+ T cells from PBMCs. The CDR3 loop reads CASSRRTVETQYF. CDR3 in DNA: TGTGCCAGCAGCCGTAGGACAGTTGAGACCCAGTACTTC.